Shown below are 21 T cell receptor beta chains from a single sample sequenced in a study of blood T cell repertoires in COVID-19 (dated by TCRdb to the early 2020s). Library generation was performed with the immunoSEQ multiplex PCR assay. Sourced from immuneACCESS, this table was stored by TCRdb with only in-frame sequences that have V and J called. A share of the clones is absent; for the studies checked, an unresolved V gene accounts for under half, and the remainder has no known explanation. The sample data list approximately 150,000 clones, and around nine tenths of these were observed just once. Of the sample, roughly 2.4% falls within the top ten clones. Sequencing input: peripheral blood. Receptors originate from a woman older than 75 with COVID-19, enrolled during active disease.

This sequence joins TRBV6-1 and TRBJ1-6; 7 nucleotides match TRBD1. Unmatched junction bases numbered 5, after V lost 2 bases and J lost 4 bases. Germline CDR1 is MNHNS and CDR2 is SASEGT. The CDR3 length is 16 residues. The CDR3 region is CASSESGTAYNSPLHF. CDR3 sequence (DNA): TGTGCCAGCAGTGAATCCGGGACAGCTTATAATTCACCCCTCCACTTT.

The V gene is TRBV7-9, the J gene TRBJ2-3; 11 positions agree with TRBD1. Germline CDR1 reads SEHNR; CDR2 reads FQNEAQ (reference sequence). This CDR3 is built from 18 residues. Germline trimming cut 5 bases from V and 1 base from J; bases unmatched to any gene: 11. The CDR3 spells CASSPRIGQGAGTDTQYF. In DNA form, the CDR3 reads TGTGCCAGCAGCCCACGTATAGGACAGGGGGCGGGCACAGATACGCAGTATTTT.

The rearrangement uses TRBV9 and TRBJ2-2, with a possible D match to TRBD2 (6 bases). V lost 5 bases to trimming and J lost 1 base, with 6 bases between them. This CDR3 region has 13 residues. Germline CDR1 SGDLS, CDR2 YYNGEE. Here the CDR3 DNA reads TGTGCCAGCAGGCGGGGGAACACCGGGGAGCTGTTTTTT. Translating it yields CASRRGNTGELFF.

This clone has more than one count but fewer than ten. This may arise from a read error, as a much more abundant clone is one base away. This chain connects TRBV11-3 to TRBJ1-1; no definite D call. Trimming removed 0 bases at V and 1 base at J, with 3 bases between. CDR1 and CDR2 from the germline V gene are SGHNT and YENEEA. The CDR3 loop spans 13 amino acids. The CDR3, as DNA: TGTGCCAGCAGCTTAGATAGGAACACTGAAGCTTTCTTT. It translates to CASSLDRNTEAFF.

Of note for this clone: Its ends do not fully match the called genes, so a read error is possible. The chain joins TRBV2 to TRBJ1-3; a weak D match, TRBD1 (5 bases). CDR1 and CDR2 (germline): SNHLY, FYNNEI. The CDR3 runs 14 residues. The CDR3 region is CASSEPRAGNTIYF. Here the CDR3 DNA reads TGTGCCAGCAGTGAACCCAGGGCTGGTAACACCATATATTTT.

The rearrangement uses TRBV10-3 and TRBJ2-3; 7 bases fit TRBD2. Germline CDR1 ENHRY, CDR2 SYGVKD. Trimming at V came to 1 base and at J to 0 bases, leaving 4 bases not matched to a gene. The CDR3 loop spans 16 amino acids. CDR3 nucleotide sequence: TGTGCCATCAGTGAGTTGAGCGGGGCAAGCACAGATACGCAGTATTTT. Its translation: CAISELSGASTDTQYF.

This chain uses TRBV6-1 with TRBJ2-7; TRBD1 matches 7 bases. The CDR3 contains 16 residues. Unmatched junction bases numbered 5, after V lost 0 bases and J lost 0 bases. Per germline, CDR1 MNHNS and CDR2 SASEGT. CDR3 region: CASSEAPGGYSYEQYF. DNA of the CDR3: TGTGCCAGCAGTGAAGCGCCAGGGGGTTACTCCTACGAGCAGTACTTC.

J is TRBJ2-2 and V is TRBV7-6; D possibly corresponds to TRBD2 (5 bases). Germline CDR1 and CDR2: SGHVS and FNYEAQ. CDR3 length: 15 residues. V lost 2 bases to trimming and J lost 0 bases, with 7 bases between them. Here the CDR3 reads CASSLRESNTGELFF. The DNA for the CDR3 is TGTGCCAGCAGCTTAAGGGAGTCGAACACCGGGGAGCTGTTTTTT.

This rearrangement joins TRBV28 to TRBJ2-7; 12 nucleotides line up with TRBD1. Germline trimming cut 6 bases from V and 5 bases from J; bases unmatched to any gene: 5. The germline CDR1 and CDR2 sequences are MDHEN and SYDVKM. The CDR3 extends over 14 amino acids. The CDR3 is CASRSGTGGHEQYF. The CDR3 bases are TGTGCCAGCAGATCCGGGACAGGGGGCCACGAGCAGTACTTC.

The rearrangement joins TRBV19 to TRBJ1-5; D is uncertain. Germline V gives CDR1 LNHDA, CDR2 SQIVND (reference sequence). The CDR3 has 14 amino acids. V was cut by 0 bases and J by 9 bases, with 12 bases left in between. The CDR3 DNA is TGTGCCAGTAGTATAGAGGCGGGCCGAGGGCCCCAGCATTTT. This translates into CASSIEAGRGPQHF. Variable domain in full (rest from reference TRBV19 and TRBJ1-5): DGGITQSPKYLFRKEGQNVTLSCEQNLNHDAMYWYRQDPGQGLRLIYYSQIVNDFQKGDIAEGYSVSREKKESFPLTVTSAQKNPTAFYLCASSIEAGRGPQHFGDGTRLSIL.

This chain's CDR3 is CASSQDLSGRRQETQYF. In DNA, the CDR3 is TGTGCCAGCAGCCAAGACCTTAGCGGGAGGCGGCAAGAGACCCAGTACTTC. J is TRBJ2-5 and V is TRBV14; 10 bases map to TRBD2. This CDR3 spans 17 amino acids. Looked up from germline, CDR1 is SGHDN and CDR2 is FVKESK. With V trimmed by 0 bases and J by 2 bases, 6 bases remained unmatched.

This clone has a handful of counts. The CDR3 loop reads CASSPQQGYGYTF. The DNA for the CDR3 is TGTGCCAGCAGCCCCCAACAGGGGTATGGCTACACCTTC. The V and J genes are TRBV9 and TRBJ1-2; 7 nucleotides agree with TRBD1. V lost 4 bases and J lost 5; bases outside the gene matches: 5. Germline lookup yields CDR1 SGDLS and CDR2 YYNGEE. This CDR3 contains 13 residues.

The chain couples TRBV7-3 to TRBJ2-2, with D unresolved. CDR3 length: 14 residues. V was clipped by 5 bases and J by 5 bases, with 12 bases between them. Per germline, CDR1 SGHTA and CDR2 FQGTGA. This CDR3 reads CASSPLSRTGELFF. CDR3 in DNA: TGTGCCAGCAGCCCATTATCCAGAACCGGGGAGCTGTTTTTT. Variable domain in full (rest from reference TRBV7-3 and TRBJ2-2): GAGVSQTPSNKVTEKGKYVELRCDPISGHTALYWYRQSLGQGPEFLIYFQGTGAADDSGLPNDRFFAVRPEGSVSTLKIQRTERGDSAVYLCASSPLSRTGELFFGEGSRLTVL.

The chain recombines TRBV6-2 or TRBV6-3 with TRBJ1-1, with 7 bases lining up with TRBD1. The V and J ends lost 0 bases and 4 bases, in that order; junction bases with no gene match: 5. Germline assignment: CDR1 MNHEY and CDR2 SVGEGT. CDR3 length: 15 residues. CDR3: CASSYSRAGGTEAFF. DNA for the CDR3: TGTGCCAGCAGTTACTCGAGGGCAGGGGGCACTGAAGCTTTCTTT.

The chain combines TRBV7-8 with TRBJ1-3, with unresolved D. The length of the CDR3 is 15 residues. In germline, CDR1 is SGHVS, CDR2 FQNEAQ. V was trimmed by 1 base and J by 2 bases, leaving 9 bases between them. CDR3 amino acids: CASSLGRGTGNTIYF. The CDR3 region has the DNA TGTGCCAGCAGCTTAGGGCGGGGAACTGGAAACACCATATATTTT. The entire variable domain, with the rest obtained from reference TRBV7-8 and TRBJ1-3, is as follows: GAGVSQSPRYKVAKRGQDVALRCDPISGHVSLFWYQQALGQGPEFLTYFQNEAQLDKSGLPSDRFFAERPEGSVSTLKIQRTQQEDSAVYLCASSLGRGTGNTIYFGEGSWLTVV.

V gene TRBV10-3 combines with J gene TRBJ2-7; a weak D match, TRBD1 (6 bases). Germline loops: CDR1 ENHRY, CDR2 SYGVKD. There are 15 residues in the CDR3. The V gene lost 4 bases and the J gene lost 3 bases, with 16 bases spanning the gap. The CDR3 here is CAISVAGTDSYEQYF. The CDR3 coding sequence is TGTGCCATCAGTGTTGCGGGCACGGACAGCTACGAGCAGTACTTC.

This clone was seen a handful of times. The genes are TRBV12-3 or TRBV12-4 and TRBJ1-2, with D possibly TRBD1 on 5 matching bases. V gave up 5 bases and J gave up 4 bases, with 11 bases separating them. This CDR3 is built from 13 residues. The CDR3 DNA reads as TGTGCCAGCAGTACGACAGACGTCTATGGCTACACCTTC. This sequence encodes CASSTTDVYGYTF.

CDR3 in amino acids: CASSAGERQPQHF. CDR3 nucleotide sequence: TGTGCCAGCAGCGCGGGGGAAAGACAGCCCCAGCATTTT. The rearrangement links TRBV9 to TRBJ1-5, with D possibly TRBD1 on 5 matching bases. The CDR3 has 13 amino acids. The germline CDR1 and CDR2 sequences are SGDLS and YYNGEE. The germline V and J ends were trimmed by 3 bases and 7 bases, with 11 bases remaining between them.

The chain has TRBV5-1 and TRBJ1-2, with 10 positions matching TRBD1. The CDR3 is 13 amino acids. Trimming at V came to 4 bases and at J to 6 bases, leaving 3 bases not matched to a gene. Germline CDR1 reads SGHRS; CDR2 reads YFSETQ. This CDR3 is CASSPGTGDGYTF. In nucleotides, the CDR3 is TGCGCCAGCAGCCCCGGGACAGGGGATGGCTACACCTTC.

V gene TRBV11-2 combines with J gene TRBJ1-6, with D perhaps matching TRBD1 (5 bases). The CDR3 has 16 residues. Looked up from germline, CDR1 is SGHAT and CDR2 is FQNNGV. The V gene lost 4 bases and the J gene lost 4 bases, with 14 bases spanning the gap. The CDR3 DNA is TGTGCCAGCAGCTCCGAGACAGTGGAATATAATTCACCCCTCCACTTT. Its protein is CASSSETVEYNSPLHF.

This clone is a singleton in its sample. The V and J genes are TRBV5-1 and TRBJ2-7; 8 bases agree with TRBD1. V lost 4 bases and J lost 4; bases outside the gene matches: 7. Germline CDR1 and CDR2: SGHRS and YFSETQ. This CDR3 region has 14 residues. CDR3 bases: TGCGCCAGCAGCGTAGGACAGGGTAAATACGAGCAGTACTTC. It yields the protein CASSVGQGKYEQYF.